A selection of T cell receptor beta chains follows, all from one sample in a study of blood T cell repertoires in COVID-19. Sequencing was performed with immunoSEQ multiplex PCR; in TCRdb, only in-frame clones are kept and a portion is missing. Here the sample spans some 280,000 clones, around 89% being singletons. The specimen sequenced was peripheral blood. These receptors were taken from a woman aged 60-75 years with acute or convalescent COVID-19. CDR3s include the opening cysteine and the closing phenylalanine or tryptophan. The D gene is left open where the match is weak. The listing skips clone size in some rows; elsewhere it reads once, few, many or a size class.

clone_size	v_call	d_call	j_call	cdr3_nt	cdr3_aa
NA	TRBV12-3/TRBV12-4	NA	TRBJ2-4	TGTGCCAGCAGTTTAAGCAGGCCGAACATTCAGTACTTC	CASSLSRPNIQYF
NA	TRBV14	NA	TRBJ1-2	TGTGCCAGCAGCCTTTGGCAATCGGGAGGTGGCTACACCTTC	CASSLWQSGGGYTF
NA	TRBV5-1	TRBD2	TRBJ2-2	TGCGCCAGCAGCCCCCGGAGAGCGGGAGGGCCAGGCACCGGGGAGCTGTTTTTT	CASSPRRAGGPGTGELFF
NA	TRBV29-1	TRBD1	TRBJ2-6	TGCAGCGTTCGGACAGGGTCTGGGGCCAACGTCCTGACTTTC	CSVRTGSGANVLTF
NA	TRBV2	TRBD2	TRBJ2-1	TGTGCCAGCAGCCTAACTAGCGGGAGGGCCAATGAGCAGTTCTTC	CASSLTSGRANEQFF
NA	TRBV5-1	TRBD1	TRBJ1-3	TGCGCCAGCAGCGCTGGGACAGTCTCTGGAAACACCATATATTTT	CASSAGTVSGNTIYF
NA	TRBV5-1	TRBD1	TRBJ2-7	TGCGCCAGCAGCCTAGGGACAGGGGGCAGCTACTACGAGCAGTACTTC	CASSLGTGGSYYEQYF
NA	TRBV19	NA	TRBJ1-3	TGTGCCAGTAGTACGGCGACAGGCTCTGGAAACACCATATATTTT	CASSTATGSGNTIYF
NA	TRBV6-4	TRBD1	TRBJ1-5	TGTGCCAGCAGTGACTTAGACAGGGGGTCTAATCAGCCCCAGCATTTT	CASSDLDRGSNQPQHF
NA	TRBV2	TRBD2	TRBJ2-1	TGTGCCAGCAGTAAAGGGACTAGCGGGGGGCCGGGCAATGAGCAGTTCTTC	CASSKGTSGGPGNEQFF
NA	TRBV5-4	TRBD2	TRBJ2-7	TGTGCCAGCAGCCCCGGCGGCGGGAGCGCTTACGAGCAGTACTTC	CASSPGGGSAYEQYF
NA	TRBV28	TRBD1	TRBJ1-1	TGTGCCAGCAGCCGAACAGGGGGCAGTACTGAAGCTTTCTTT	CASSRTGGSTEAFF
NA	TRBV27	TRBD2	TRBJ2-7	TGTGCCAGCAGTCCCGAGCGGGGCCTGTCTATCTACGAGCAGTACTTC	CASSPERGLSIYEQYF
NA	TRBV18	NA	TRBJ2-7	TGTGCCAGCTCACAATCCAACACGTACGAGCAGTACTTC	CASSQSNTYEQYF
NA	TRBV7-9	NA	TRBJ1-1	TGTGCCAGCAGCTTAGTAGGATCAGGGAACACTGAAGCTTTCTTT	CASSLVGSGNTEAFF
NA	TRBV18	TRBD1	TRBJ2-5	TGTGCCAGCTCACTAAGGGACAGTCAAGAGACCCAGTACTTC	CASSLRDSQETQYF
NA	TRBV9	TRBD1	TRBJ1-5	TGTGCCAGCAGCGCCGGGACAGGGGGGAGCTATAGCAATCAGCCCCAGCATTTT	CASSAGTGGSYSNQPQHF
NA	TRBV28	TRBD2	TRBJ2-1	TGTGCCAGCAGTTCGACTAGCGGGTTAAATGAGCAGTTCTTC	CASSSTSGLNEQFF
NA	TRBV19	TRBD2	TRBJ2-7	TGTGCCAGTTCTGAGAGTAGCGGGGCCTACGAGCAGTACTTC	CASSESSGAYEQYF
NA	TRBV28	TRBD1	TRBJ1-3	TGTGCCAGCAAGCCAGGGGGCCAAATCTCTGGAAACACCATATATTTT	CASKPGGQISGNTIYF
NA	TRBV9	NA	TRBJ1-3	TGTGCCAGCAGCGTAGGCACAGGGCAGGCTGGAAACACCATATATTTT	CASSVGTGQAGNTIYF
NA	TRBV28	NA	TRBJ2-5	TGTGCCACTGTTAGGGGGGGCGGGGAGACCCAGTACTTC	CATVRGGGETQYF
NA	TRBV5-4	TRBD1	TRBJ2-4	TGTGCCAGCAGCGCACAGGGGGCGCACAAAAACATTCAGTACTTC	CASSAQGAHKNIQYF
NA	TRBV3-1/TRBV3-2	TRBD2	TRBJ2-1	TGTGCCAGCAGCACGGGGACTAGTTGGATCTGGTACAATGAGCAGTTCTTC	CASSTGTSWIWYNEQFF
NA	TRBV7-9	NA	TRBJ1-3	TGTGCCAGCAGCCTGGAGGGGTCCTACTCTGGAAACACCATATATTTT	CASSLEGSYSGNTIYF
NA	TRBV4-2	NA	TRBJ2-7	TGTGCCAGCAGCCAAGATAGGAGCGAGCAGTACTTC	CASSQDRSEQYF
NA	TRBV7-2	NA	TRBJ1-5	TGTGCCAGCAGCCTAGGACAGATAAACAATCAGCCCCAGCATTTT	CASSLGQINNQPQHF
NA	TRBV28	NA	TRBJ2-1	TGTGCCAGCAGCCCCATATTGGCGGGTGGCGGATACTACAATGAGCAGTTCTTC	CASSPILAGGGYYNEQFF
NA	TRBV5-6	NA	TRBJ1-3	TGTGCCAGACTTTACAGGGTTGGAAACACCATATATTTT	CARLYRVGNTIYF
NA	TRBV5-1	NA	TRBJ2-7	TGCGCCAGCAGGGGCAGAACCAGGGCCTACGAGCAGTACTTC	CASRGRTRAYEQYF
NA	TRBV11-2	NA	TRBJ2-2	TGTGCCAGCAGCTTTAAGGCCCGCGGGGCCGGGGAGCTGTTTTTT	CASSFKARGAGELFF
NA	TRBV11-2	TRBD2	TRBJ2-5	TGTGCCAGCAGCTTAGGGCTAGCGGGAGGAAACCAAGAGACCCAGTACTTC	CASSLGLAGGNQETQYF
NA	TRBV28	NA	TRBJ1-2	TGTGCCAGCAAAATAGACAGCGGGTATGGCTACACCTTC	CASKIDSGYGYTF
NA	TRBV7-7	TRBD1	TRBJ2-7	TGTGCTAGCAGCTTTGTGACAGGGGACGAGCAGTACTTC	CASSFVTGDEQYF
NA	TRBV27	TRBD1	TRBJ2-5	TGTGCCAGCAGTCGACAGGGGTTAGGGGAGACCCAGTACTTC	CASSRQGLGETQYF
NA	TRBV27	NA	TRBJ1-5	TGTGCCAGCAGTTGGGGCGGGGTACATCAGCCCCAGCATTTT	CASSWGGVHQPQHF
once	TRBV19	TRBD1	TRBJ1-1	TGTGCCAGTAGCCGCCCAGGGGGCTACACTGAAGCTTTCTTT	CASSRPGGYTEAFF